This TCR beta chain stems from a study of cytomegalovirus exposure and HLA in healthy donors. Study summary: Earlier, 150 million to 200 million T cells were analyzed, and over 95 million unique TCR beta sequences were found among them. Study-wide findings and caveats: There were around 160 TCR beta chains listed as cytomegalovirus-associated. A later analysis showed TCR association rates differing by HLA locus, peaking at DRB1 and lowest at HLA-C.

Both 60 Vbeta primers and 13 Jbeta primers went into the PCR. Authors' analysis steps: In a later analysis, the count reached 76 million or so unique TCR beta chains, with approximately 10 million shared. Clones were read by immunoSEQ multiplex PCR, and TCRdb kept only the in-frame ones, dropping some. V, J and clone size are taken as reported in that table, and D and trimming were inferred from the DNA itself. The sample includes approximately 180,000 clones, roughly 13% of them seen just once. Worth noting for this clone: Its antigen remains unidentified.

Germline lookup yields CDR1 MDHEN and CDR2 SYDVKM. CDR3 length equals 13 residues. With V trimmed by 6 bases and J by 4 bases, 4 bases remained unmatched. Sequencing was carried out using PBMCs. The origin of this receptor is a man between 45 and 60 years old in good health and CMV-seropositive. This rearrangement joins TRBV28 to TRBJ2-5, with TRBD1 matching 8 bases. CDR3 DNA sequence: TGTGCCAGCAGCCGCGGACAGGGAGAGACCCAGTACTTC. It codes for CASSRGQGETQYF.